A selection of T cell receptor beta chains follows, all from one sample in a study of beta chain features in type 1 diabetes. Assay: immunoSEQ multiplex PCR; the TCRdb copy retains only in-frame clones and omits some. The profile shows fewer than 25,000 clones, around 69% of them singletons. Sequencing used Tregs from blood. The source of these receptors is a man aged 18 to 29 with type 1 diabetes. The CDR3 runs from the conserved cysteine through the conserved F or W. The D gene is left open where the match is weak. Some rows mark clone size as missing; the rest say once, few, many or name a class of expanded clone.

size	V	D	J	CDR3	DNA
-	TRBV5-1	TRBD1	TRBJ2-1	CASSLGQGVRGEQFF	TGCGCCAGCAGCTTGGGACAGGGGGTTAGGGGTGAGCAGTTCTTC
few	TRBV10-3	TRBD1	TRBJ1-1	CAIRDRGLNTEAFF	TGTGCCATCAGGGACAGGGGGTTGAACACTGAAGCTTTCTTT
-	TRBV5-1	TRBD2	TRBJ2-5	CASSFTSGSWRETQYF	TGCGCCAGCAGCTTTACTAGCGGGAGCTGGAGAGAGACCCAGTACTTC
-	TRBV5-1	TRBD2	TRBJ2-1	CASSAKGAGGLTAYNEQFF	TGCGCCAGCAGCGCCAAGGGAGCGGGGGGTTTAACCGCCTACAATGAGCAGTTCTTC
-	TRBV6-5	-	TRBJ2-6	CASRPRVSGANVLTF	TGTGCCAGCAGACCGAGGGTTTCTGGGGCCAACGTCCTGACTTTC
-	TRBV29-1	TRBD2	TRBJ2-1	CSVEGPTSGRQFF	TGCAGCGTTGAGGGCCCGACTAGCGGGCGGCAGTTCTTC
few	TRBV10-3	TRBD2	TRBJ2-1	CAISEGTSSYEQFF	TGTGCCATCAGTGAGGGGACTAGCTCCTATGAGCAGTTCTTC
-	TRBV5-1	-	TRBJ1-1	CASRTLMNTEAFF	TGCGCCAGCAGAACATTAATGAACACTGAAGCTTTCTTT
-	TRBV7-9	TRBD1	TRBJ2-3	CASSFQGAKDTQYF	TGTGCCAGCAGCTTCCAGGGGGCAAAAGATACGCAGTATTTT
-	TRBV6-6	-	TRBJ2-5	CASSYSGSQGSETQYF	TGTGCCAGCAGTTACTCGGGATCGCAGGGAAGCGAGACCCAGTACTTC
once	TRBV6-5	TRBD1	TRBJ1-1	CASSRSGGLNTEAFF	TGTGCCAGCAGCCGTTCAGGGGGTTTGAACACTGAAGCTTTCTTT
-	TRBV6-5	-	TRBJ2-7	CASSYRQEGSYEQYF	TGTGCCAGCAGTTACCGACAGGAAGGGTCCTACGAGCAGTACTTC
-	TRBV5-1	-	TRBJ2-2	CASSLVVAGELFF	TGCGCCAGCAGCTTGGTAGTTGCCGGGGAGCTGTTTTTT
-	TRBV19	-	TRBJ2-2	CATKISGQLTGPLFF	TGTGCCACTAAGATAAGCGGGCAGTTAACTGGTCCGCTGTTTTTT
few	TRBV19	TRBD1	TRBJ2-2	CASSKDRANTGELFF	TGTGCCAGTAGTAAGGACAGGGCGAACACCGGGGAGCTGTTTTTT
-	TRBV5-1	TRBD1	TRBJ2-7	CASSMDRGRREQYF	TGCGCCAGCAGCATGGACAGGGGCAGGCGCGAGCAGTACTTC
-	TRBV11-2	-	TRBJ2-7	CASSVVRRAEQYF	TGTGCCAGCAGCGTCGTTCGGAGAGCCGAGCAGTACTTC
-	TRBV6-5	TRBD2	TRBJ2-3	CASRIAGATDTQYF	TGTGCCAGCAGAATAGCGGGGGCCACAGATACGCAGTATTTT
-	TRBV28	-	TRBJ1-5	CASSFTGRPQHF	TGTGCCAGCAGTTTTACAGGGAGGCCCCAGCATTTT
-	TRBV28	-	TRBJ2-1	CASSSGAWGEQFF	TGTGCCAGCAGTTCAGGGGCCTGGGGTGAGCAGTTCTTC
-	TRBV28	-	TRBJ1-2	CASSGGGGYLYGYTF	TGTGCCAGCAGCGGGGGGGGAGGGTACCTTTATGGCTACACCTTC
-	TRBV27	-	TRBJ2-7	CARPREFRDEQYF	TGTGCCAGGCCTCGGGAGTTCAGGGACGAGCAGTACTTC
-	TRBV28	-	TRBJ2-2	CASSKPFWGRVTGELFF	TGTGCCAGCAGTAAGCCTTTTTGGGGGCGCGTCACCGGGGAGCTGTTTTTT
-	TRBV11-2	-	TRBJ2-3	CASSLSSRGDTQYF	TGTGCCAGCAGCTTATCTAGCAGGGGAGATACGCAGTATTTT
-	TRBV7-9	-	TRBJ2-1	CASSPTRDSSNNEQFF	TGTGCCAGCAGCCCAACCCGGGACTCATCTAACAATGAGCAGTTCTTC
once	TRBV7-2	-	TRBJ2-7	CASSFPGLYYEQYF	TGTGCCAGCAGCTTTCCGGGACTCTACTACGAGCAGTACTTC
-	TRBV4-3	-	TRBJ2-1	CASSPQGTRGRQGIYNEQFF	TGCGCCAGCAGCCCCCAGGGGACGCGGGGGAGACAAGGAATCTACAATGAGCAGTTCTTC
-	TRBV19	-	TRBJ1-2	CASSGPDLMVDGYTF	TGTGCCAGTAGTGGGCCGGATCTAATGGTGGATGGCTACACCTTC
few	TRBV6-1	-	TRBJ2-7	CASSERPPGDYEQYF	TGTGCCAGCAGTGAACGCCCCCCAGGGGACTACGAGCAGTACTTC
-	TRBV30	-	TRBJ2-7	CAWSVRVIRGYEQYF	TGTGCCTGGAGTGTACGCGTCATAAGGGGGTACGAGCAGTACTTC
few	TRBV11-2	TRBD1	TRBJ1-2	CASSLGTAVWGYGYTF	TGTGCCAGCAGCTTGGGGACAGCCGTCTGGGGATATGGCTACACCTTC
-	TRBV30	-	TRBJ1-1	CAWRGLQNTEAFF	TGTGCCTGGAGGGGACTGCAGAACACTGAAGCTTTCTTT
once	TRBV5-1	TRBD1	TRBJ2-7	CASSLYRGNDEQYF	TGCGCCAGCAGCTTGTACAGGGGAAACGACGAGCAGTACTTC
few	TRBV18	TRBD2	TRBJ2-1	CASSPPGGNEQFF	TGTGCCAGCTCACCACCGGGGGGGAATGAGCAGTTCTTC
-	TRBV7-8	-	TRBJ2-1	CASSLIFNEQFF	TGTGCCAGCAGCCTAATCTTCAATGAGCAGTTCTTC
few	TRBV28	TRBD1	TRBJ1-2	CASSLAGGLAGYTF	TGTGCCAGCAGTTTGGCAGGGGGATTGGCTGGCTACACCTTC
-	TRBV18	-	TRBJ1-1	CASSPSQVRDTEAFF	TGTGCCAGCTCACCATCTCAGGTGAGGGACACTGAAGCTTTCTTT
-	TRBV27	TRBD1	TRBJ2-7	CASSPRDRRNVQYF	TGTGCCAGCAGTCCCCGGGACAGGCGTAACGTGCAGTACTTC
few	TRBV7-2	-	TRBJ2-1	CASSSRTRGSYNEQFF	TGTGCCAGCAGCTCCCGGACAAGGGGCTCCTACAATGAGCAGTTCTTC
-	TRBV10-3	TRBD1	TRBJ2-1	CAITPDRVGYNEQFF	TGTGCCATCACCCCGGACAGGGTCGGCTACAATGAGCAGTTCTTC
-	TRBV6-5	TRBD1	TRBJ1-1	CASSYTGVGPREAFF	TGTGCCAGCAGTTACACAGGGGTAGGTCCCCGTGAAGCTTTCTTT